The 18 T cell receptor beta chains below all came from one sample that was sequenced in a study of T cells in Graves' hyperthyroidism and ophthalmopathy. TCR beta CDR3 regions were amplified from RNA. HTBI primers were used for first-round RT-PCR of the TCR CDR3. MiXCR was run by TCRdb on the multiplex PCR reads, yielding one entry per CDR3 protein. Of about 690,000 distinct CDR3 sequences listed, around 15% are singletons. The sample comprised blood. These receptor sequences come from a man over 45 with Graves' hyperthyroidism.

This clonotype was seen ten or more times. The chain joins TRBV2 to TRBJ1-6; the D gene is possibly TRBD1 (5 bases). The CDR3 consists of 13 residues. Germline loops: CDR1 SNHLY, CDR2 FYNNEI. V was pared by 7 bases and J by 5 bases, with 9 bases between. CDR3 in DNA: TGTGCCAGCACCGGGACCAATAATTCACCCCTCCACTTT. It is translated as CASTGTNNSPLHF.

This clonotype was picked up many times. V and J are TRBV12-3 or TRBV12-4 and TRBJ2-3, with 7 bases identical to TRBD2. The junction had 15 bases not matched to a gene; V was cut back by 0 bases and J by 0 bases. The CDR3 loop spans 20 amino acids. The DNA of the CDR3 is TGTGCCAGCAGTTTAGCGTTTAAATATTCGGGGCGGGGGAGCACAGATACGCAGTATTTT. It encodes CASSLAFKYSGRGSTDTQYF.

There are many counts of this clonotype. In DNA form, the CDR3 reads TGTGCCAGCAGTCCAATCCACCCCGGGCTTTCCTATGGCTACACCTTC. Amino acid sequence: CASSPIHPGLSYGYTF. The chain is built from TRBV27 and TRBJ1-2, with D uncertain. The CDR3 is 16 residues long. V shed 5 bases and J shed 4 bases, with 20 bases lying between them. Per the germline V gene, CDR1 is MNHEY and CDR2 is SMNVEV (reference sequence).

Ten or more counts support this clonotype. The J gene is TRBJ1-1, the V gene TRBV2; D gene ambiguous. The CDR3 is made up of 13 amino acids. From germline, CDR1 is SNHLY and CDR2 FYNNEI. V lost 8 bases to trimming and J lost 6 bases, with 16 bases between them. The CDR3 protein is CASLQPLRAEAFF. In DNA form, the CDR3 reads TGTGCCAGCCTACAGCCTCTGAGGGCTGAAGCTTTCTTT.

The chain combines TRBV2 with TRBJ1-4, with D perhaps TRBD1 (5 bases). There are 12 residues in the CDR3. The V end lost 6 bases, the J end lost 7 bases, and 9 bases lay between the germline ends. Germline CDR1 and CDR2: SNHLY and FYNNEI. The chain's CDR3 is CASSVGGEKLFF. CDR3 sequence (DNA): TGTGCCAGCAGCGTCGGGGGTGAAAAACTGTTTTTT.

This clonotype was observed a single time. A read error is possible here, since a much larger clone lies one base away. V and J are TRBV6-1 and TRBJ2-7; D remains unclear. The CDR3 is 14 residues long. Germline CDR1 is MNHNS and CDR2 is SASEGT. The CDR3 DNA follows: TGTGCCAGCGCTTCGGCAGCGCGCTCCTACGGGCAGTACTTC. Residues: CASASAARSYGQYF.

The chain employs TRBV6-1 and TRBJ2-1; D gene unclear. Germline V lookup: CDR1 MNHNS, CDR2 SASEGT. V lost 1 base to trimming and J lost 0 bases, with 7 bases between them. This CDR3 spans 15 amino acids. CDR3 sequence (DNA): TGTGCCAGCAGTGAAGGGTGGCGCTCCTACAATGAGCAGTTCTTC. Amino acids: CASSEGWRSYNEQFF.

The chain joins TRBV6-4 to TRBJ1-6, with D perhaps matching TRBD1 (6 bases). V was pared by 0 bases and J by 10 bases, with 13 bases between. Per germline, CDR1 MRHNA and CDR2 SNTAGT. This CDR3 is built from 15 residues. CDR3 bases: TGTGCCAGCAGTGACTCCGGGGGCGCGGGGTCACCCCTCCACTTT. It is translated as CASSDSGGAGSPLHF.

This clonotype was detected only a few times. The CDR3 DNA follows: TGTGCCAGTAGTGGGGTAGCGACTTCCTACAATGAGCAGTTCTTC. Translation gives CASSGVATSYNEQFF. This chain links TRBV19 with TRBJ2-1, with D possibly being TRBD2 (5 bases). The CDR3 is 15 amino acids. The V gene's germline CDR1 is LNHDA and CDR2 SQIVND (reference sequence). Trimming pared 5 bases from V and 1 base from J, leaving 12 bases between.

The J gene is TRBJ2-3, the V gene TRBV5-5, with D possibly called TRBD1 or TRBD2 (5 bases each). CDR3 length: 14 amino acids. The germline CDR1 and CDR2 sequences are SGHKS and YYEKEE (reference sequence). V was trimmed by 4 bases and J by 6 bases, leaving 15 bases between them. CDR3 in amino acids: CASSPGRAWDTQYF. DNA of the CDR3: TGTGCCAGCAGCCCGGGGCGAGCATGGGATACGCAGTATTTT.

This clonotype has at least ten counts. The chain employs TRBV28 and TRBJ1-4, with TRBD1 matching over 7 bases. Germline V gives CDR1 MDHEN, CDR2 SYDVKM. The CDR3 length is 14 residues. V shed 6 bases and J 5 bases; nucleotides not matched to a gene: 6. The CDR3 nucleotides read TGTGCCAGCAGGCGGACAGGAGAGAATGAAAAACTGTTTTTT. Amino acid sequence: CASRRTGENEKLFF.

In its sample, this clonotype was seen many times. The chain has TRBV7-2 and TRBJ2-3, with TRBD2 identical over 8 bases. The V gene end was trimmed by 0 bases and the J gene end by 4 bases; junction bases not matched to a gene: 3. CDR1 is SGHTA and CDR2 is FQGNSA in the germline V gene. The length of the CDR3 is 15 residues. CDR3 DNA: TGTGCCAGCAGCTTAGCTGGGACTAGAGCAGATACGCAGTATTTT. Translating it yields CASSLAGTRADTQYF.

This clonotype turned up a few times. The genes are TRBV5-1 and TRBJ2-1, with 12 bases lining up with TRBD2. Germline values: CDR1 SGHRS, CDR2 YFSETQ. The V and J ends lost 1 base and 0 bases, in that order; junction bases with no gene match: 8. This CDR3 has 19 amino acids. The CDR3 bases are TGCGCCAGCAGCTTGCTTCTAGCGGGAGGGCAAATCTCCTACAATGAGCAGTTCTTC. It yields the protein CASSLLLAGGQISYNEQFF.

This clonotype appeared many times. V usage is TRBV9 and J usage is TRBJ1-3; perhaps TRBD1 as D (5 bases). Looked up from germline, CDR1 is SGDLS and CDR2 is YYNGEE. V was cut by 4 bases and J by 6 bases, with 20 bases left in between. The CDR3 consists of 16 residues. The CDR3 DNA reads as TGTGCCAGCAGCTTCGGAAGGCAGGGAACTATAAACACCATATATTTT. It is translated as CASSFGRQGTINTIYF. The whole variable domain, remainder taken from reference TRBV9 and TRBJ1-3, is DSGVTQTPKHLITATGQRVTLRCSPRSGDLSVYWYQQSLDQGLQFLIQYYNGEERAKGNILERFSAQQFPDLHSELNLSSLELGDSALYFCASSFGRQGTINTIYFGEGSWLTVV.

V gene TRBV7-9 combines with J gene TRBJ1-6; 10 bases are shared with TRBD1. V was pared by 3 bases and J by 13 bases, with 6 bases of the junction left unmatched. Germline V gene lookup returns CDR1 SEHNR and CDR2 FQNEAQ (reference sequence). The CDR3 loop spans 14 amino acids. The CDR3 loop reads CASSLGTGVFPLHF. CDR3 nucleotides: TGTGCCAGCAGCTTGGGGACAGGGGTATTCCCCCTCCACTTT.

This clonotype was seen many times. V and J are TRBV7-9 and TRBJ2-5; D perhaps matches TRBD2 (5 bases). Trimming pared 5 bases from V and 2 bases from J, leaving 15 bases between. CDR3 length: 15 amino acids. The germline V gene has CDR1 SEHNR and CDR2 FQNEAQ (reference sequence). The CDR3 loop reads CASSTYRRGQETQYF. The CDR3 region has the DNA TGTGCCAGCAGCACCTACCGCAGAGGGCAAGAGACCCAGTACTTC.

V gene TRBV6-1 combines with J gene TRBJ2-1, with D possibly being TRBD1 (5 bases). The CDR3 totals 12 residues. Germline V lookup: CDR1 MNHNS, CDR2 SASEGT. Deletions cut 10 bases from V and 6 bases from J, with 13 bases between. The CDR3 nucleotides read TGTGCCACAGCCTGGGGCTCCAATGAGCAGTTCTTC. It is translated as CATAWGSNEQFF.

This clonotype has at least ten counts. The chain has TRBV7-6 and TRBJ2-7; D gene ambiguous. The CDR3 contains 15 residues. CDR1 is SGHVS, CDR2 FNYEAQ, per germline. Trimming pared 0 bases from V and 0 bases from J, leaving 9 bases between. The CDR3 bases are TGTGCCAGCAGCTTAGCTGGGCCTAACTCCTACGAGCAGTACTTC. This codes for CASSLAGPNSYEQYF.